These 17 T cell receptor beta chains share one sample of origin, sequenced in a study of cytomegalovirus exposure and HLA in healthy donors. Use of 60 Vbeta and 13 Jbeta primers characterized the PCR. Libraries were prepared by immunoSEQ multiplex PCR; TCRdb keeps only in-frame clonotypes and omits some of them. Of fewer than 150,000 clones in the sample, approximately 61% were seen once. The material sequenced was PBMCs. The receptors come from a human donor in good health.

The chain employs TRBV4-1 and TRBJ2-7; D unresolved. V was cut by 4 bases and J by 0 bases, with 10 bases left in between. Germline CDR1 reads MGHRA; CDR2 reads YSYEKL. The CDR3 covers 14 residues. CDR3 nucleotide sequence: TGCGCCAGCAGCCGAGACCAAAACTCCTACGAGCAGTACTTC. Protein sequence: CASSRDQNSYEQYF.

This chain uses TRBV7-9 with TRBJ2-1, with D tentatively TRBD2 (6 bases). Germline CDR1 reads SEHNR; CDR2 reads FQNEAQ (reference sequence). The CDR3 is 15 residues long. V was shortened by 5 bases and J by 8 bases, with 19 bases between the two germline ends. CDR3 sequence (DNA): TGTGCCAGCAGCCGCCCGGGACTGTCGCTCCATGAGCAGTTCTTC. Residues: CASSRPGLSLHEQFF.

The chain joins TRBV19 to TRBJ1-5, with unresolved D. Germline assignment: CDR1 LNHDA and CDR2 SQIVND (reference sequence). CDR3 length: 13 amino acids. V was pared by 4 bases and J by 4 bases, with 8 bases between. CDR3 residues: CASSNSGNQPQHF. As DNA, the CDR3 is TGTGCCAGTAGTAATTCAGGAAATCAGCCCCAGCATTTT.

This clone came up once. The V gene is TRBV15, the J gene TRBJ2-3; 10 positions match TRBD2. The V and J ends lost 5 bases and 0 bases, in that order; junction bases with no gene match: 5. CDR1 is LNHNV and CDR2 is YYDKDF in the germline V gene (reference sequence). The length of the CDR3 is 16 residues. The CDR3: CATSGGTSESTDTQYF. The CDR3 coding sequence is TGTGCCACCAGCGGGGGGACTAGCGAAAGCACAGATACGCAGTATTTT.

The V gene is TRBV6-5, the J gene TRBJ1-2; D is perhaps TRBD1 (6 bases). CDR1 is MNHEY and CDR2 is SVGAGI in the germline V gene. The CDR3 totals 13 residues. V lost 7 bases, J lost 3 bases, and 12 bases lay in between. The CDR3, as DNA: TGTGCCAGCATCTCTACAGGGTACTATGGCTACACCTTC. The encoded protein is CASISTGYYGYTF.

The chain combines TRBV5-4 with TRBJ2-1, with TRBD2 identical over 11 bases. The CDR3 covers 16 residues. The ends lost 4 bases at V and 2 bases at J; junction bases unmatched: 5. Germline values: CDR1 SGHNT, CDR2 YYREEE (reference sequence). DNA for the CDR3: TGTGCCAGCAGCCCTAAGACTAGCGGGACCTACAATGAGCAGTTCTTC. This sequence encodes CASSPKTSGTYNEQFF. The variable domain in full, completed from reference TRBV5-4 and TRBJ2-1, reads ETGVTQSPTHLIKTRGQQVTLRCSSQSGHNTVSWYQQALGQGPQFIFQYYREEENGRGNFPPRFSGLQFPNYSSELNVNALELDDSALYLCASSPKTSGTYNEQFFGPGTRLTVL.

This clone is a singleton in its sample. The chain carries TRBV15 and TRBJ2-7, with D perhaps matching TRBD2 (6 bases). The CDR3 is 14 amino acids. Germline V CDR1 and CDR2: LNHNV, YYDKDF (reference sequence). Deletions cut 3 bases from V and 2 bases from J, with 11 bases between. CDR3 sequence: CATSRGPGAYEQYF. The DNA for the CDR3 is TGTGCCACCAGCAGGGGTCCGGGGGCCTACGAGCAGTACTTC.

The chain is built from TRBV28 and TRBJ1-4, with 12 bases aligning to TRBD1. Trimming took 2 bases from V and 11 from J; bases not matched to a gene: 6. Germline V gene sequence: CDR1 MDHEN, CDR2 SYDVKM. There are 15 residues in the CDR3. The CDR3: CASSLPGTGGAKLFF. In DNA form, the CDR3 reads TGTGCCAGCAGTTTACCGGGGACAGGGGGCGCGAAACTGTTTTTT.

The genes are TRBV28 and TRBJ1-2, with 9 bases lining up with TRBD1. Trimming cost V 5 bases and J 13 bases; bases outside gene matches: 8. Germline assignment: CDR1 MDHEN and CDR2 SYDVKM. The CDR3 loop spans 12 amino acids. The CDR3 DNA is TGTGCCAGCAGTCCCGGACAACAGGGGGCCACCTTC. This gives the protein CASSPGQQGATF.

The chain has TRBV6-5 and TRBJ2-6; a weak D match, TRBD2 (5 bases). The CDR3 loop spans 14 amino acids. The V and J ends lost 4 bases and 4 bases respectively, with 8 bases between them. From germline, CDR1 is MNHEY and CDR2 SVGAGI. The CDR3 sequence is CASSWERGANVLTF. DNA for the CDR3: TGTGCCAGCAGTTGGGAGAGGGGGGCCAACGTCCTGACTTTC.

The chain combines TRBV27 with TRBJ1-4; a weak D match, TRBD1 (5 bases). Germline V gene lookup returns CDR1 MNHEY and CDR2 SMNVEV (reference sequence). Trimming took 1 base from V and 8 from J, leaving 11 bases between them. This CDR3 is 14 amino acids long. CDR3 DNA sequence: TGTGCCAGCAGTTTATGGGGGGGAGGCGAAAAACTGTTTTTT. As protein: CASSLWGGGEKLFF.

The chain couples TRBV6-5 to TRBJ1-5, with 7 bases fitting TRBD1. Germline V gene data show CDR1 as MNHEY and CDR2 as SVGAGI. The CDR3 extends over 15 amino acids. Unmatched junction bases numbered 7, after V lost 5 bases and J lost 3 bases. The CDR3 here is CASSTYRGTNQPQHF. DNA for the CDR3: TGTGCCAGCAGTACTTACAGGGGAACCAATCAGCCCCAGCATTTT.

This clone occurred a few times. The chain recombines TRBV5-4 with TRBJ2-2, with TRBD2 identical over 9 bases. Germline CDR1 and CDR2: SGHNT and YYREEE (reference sequence). Trimming removed 2 bases from V and 6 bases from J; junction bases left unmatched: 5. There are 15 residues in the CDR3. CDR3 residues: CASSFGSGRSGELFF. In DNA form, the CDR3 reads TGTGCCAGCAGCTTCGGGAGCGGGAGGTCCGGGGAGCTGTTTTTT.

The chain joins TRBV5-4 to TRBJ2-5, with 14 bases matching TRBD2. The V gene end was trimmed by 4 bases and the J gene end by 2 bases; junction bases not matched to a gene: 4. The germline V gene encodes CDR1 SGHNT and CDR2 YYREEE (reference sequence). This CDR3 is 16 amino acids long. The CDR3 DNA is TGTGCCAGCAGCCCCGGGACTAGCGGGGGACAAGAGACCCAGTACTTC. Translating gives CASSPGTSGGQETQYF.

As to this clone: Compared with germline, one end of the junction differs, possibly owing to a read error. J is TRBJ1-5 and V is TRBV2; no definite D call. The CDR3 consists of 13 residues. In germline, CDR1 is SNHLY, CDR2 FYNNEI. CDR3 in amino acids: CASTSDRNRPQHF. In nucleotides, the CDR3 is TGTGCCAGCACTAGCGACCGAAATCGGCCCCAGCATTTT.

This clone was seen more than once but under ten times. The rearrangement links TRBV5-1 to TRBJ1-5; D ambiguous. V lost 2 bases to trimming and J lost 1 base, with 10 bases between them. The CDR3 is 15 amino acids. CDR1 and CDR2 (germline): SGHRS, YFSETQ. DNA of the CDR3: TGCGCCAGCAGCTTCCAACCGGGGAGCAATCAGCCCCAGCATTTT. This encodes CASSFQPGSNQPQHF.

The chain links TRBV6-5 to TRBJ2-2, with a possible D match to TRBD1 (6 bases). V lost 5 bases, J lost 3 bases, and 13 bases lay in between. This CDR3 has 15 residues. Germline loops: CDR1 MNHEY, CDR2 SVGAGI. CDR3 sequence reads: CASSQQGYDTGELFF. In nucleotides, the CDR3 is TGTGCCAGCAGTCAACAGGGTTACGACACCGGGGAGCTGTTTTTT.